The clone carrying this TCR beta chain has a count of ten or more. Its target is unknown. The data stem from a study of response to subunit inactivated influenza vaccine. The CDR3 consists of 17 residues. Germline V CDR1 and CDR2: KGHDR, SFDVKD. The J segment lost 5 bases and the V segment lost 0 bases, leaving 10 bases of the junction unmatched. TCRdb redid the calling of the RT-PCR reads with MiXCR, one entry per CDR3 protein. The sample has 550,000 to 800,000 distinct CDR3 sequences, about a sixth seen once. Study observations and caveats: The authors put forward the suggestion that each seasonal influenza vaccination may bring in only a limited number of new T cells.

The sequence was obtained from a man between 45 and 60 years old who received an inactivated influenza vaccine. This chain connects TRBV24-1 to TRBJ2-3; 7 positions match TRBD2. The sequenced sample was PBMCs from blood, obtained about 12 days after vaccination. The CDR3 loop is CATSDLRVGGSGDTQYF. The CDR3 DNA follows: TGTGCCACCAGTGATTTGAGGGTCGGCGGGAGTGGAGATACGCAGTATTTT.